One sample yielded the 26 T cell receptor beta chains listed below, sequenced in a study of beta chain features in type 1 diabetes. The isolated RNA, all of it, was reverse transcribed, so expressed TCRB transcripts were what got sequenced. The data were produced by immunoSEQ multiplex PCR, yet TCRdb's version contains in-frame clones alone and is incomplete. The sample includes nearly 250,000 clones, about 71% of them seen just once. The sequencing sample was made of naive CD4+ T cells from blood. The receptors derive from a man aged 25-40 years in good health.

This chain joins TRBV29-1 and TRBJ1-5; TRBD1 might be the D (6 bases). The CDR3 sequence is 13 residues long. Germline CDR1 reads SQVTM; CDR2 reads ANQGSEA. The V and J ends lost 5 bases and 4 bases respectively, with 12 bases between them. The CDR3 here is CSVRQDGNQPQHF. CDR3 nucleotides: TGCAGCGTTCGACAGGATGGGAATCAGCCCCAGCATTTT.

The rearrangement uses TRBV4-2 and TRBJ2-7; TRBD1 agrees at 7 bases. The CDR3 consists of 14 residues. CDR1 and CDR2 from the germline V gene are LGHNA and YNFKEQ. The ends lost 4 bases at V and 1 base at J; junction bases unmatched: 4. The CDR3: CASSPRDRSYEQYF. The CDR3 DNA reads as TGTGCCAGCAGCCCCCGGGACAGATCCTACGAGCAGTACTTC.

This clone was seen more than once but under ten times. Here the CDR3 DNA reads TGTGCCTGGACACTAGGGGGGTCCAAAAACATTCAGTACTTC. Encoded protein: CAWTLGGSKNIQYF. The rearrangement joins TRBV30 to TRBJ2-4, with D perhaps assigned TRBD1 or TRBD2 (6 bases each). This CDR3 contains 14 residues. CDR1 and CDR2 (germline): GTSNPN, SVGIG (reference sequence). The ends were cut back, 4 bases at V and 2 bases at J, with 12 bases in the middle.

This clone showed up just once. This chain links TRBV5-6 with TRBJ1-5; perhaps TRBD1 as D (5 bases). V was pared by 3 bases and J by 0 bases, with 13 bases between. The CDR3 sequence is 16 residues long. The germline V gene encodes CDR1 SGHDT and CDR2 YYEEEE. The CDR3 DNA reads as TGTGCCAGCAGCTGGGGACCTGCAGTTAGCAATCAGCCCCAGCATTTT. Its translation: CASSWGPAVSNQPQHF.

The chain joins TRBV30 to TRBJ2-1; 8 positions agree with TRBD2. J was trimmed by 4 bases and V by 1 base; bases with no gene match: 24. Per germline, CDR1 GTSNPN and CDR2 SVGIG (reference sequence). The length of the CDR3 is 21 residues. The CDR3 sequence: CAWSGGFGQRGTDPSYNEQFF. Written as DNA, the CDR3 is TGTGCCTGGAGTGGAGGTTTTGGGCAGCGGGGGACCGACCCATCGTACAATGAGCAGTTCTTC.

The CDR3 spells CASSLTGGTKTQYF. CDR3 bases: TGTGCCAGCAGCTTGACAGGGGGCACAAAGACCCAGTACTTC. The V call is TRBV5-6, the J call TRBJ2-5; TRBD1 matches 9 bases. The junction had 4 bases not matched to a gene; V was cut back by 1 base and J by 6 bases. Germline V gives CDR1 SGHDT, CDR2 YYEEEE. The CDR3 runs 14 residues. The whole variable domain, filled in from reference TRBV5-6 and TRBJ2-5, reads DAGVTQSPTHLIKTRGQQVTLRCSPKSGHDTVSWYQQALGQGPQFIFQYYEEEERQRGNFPDRFSGHQFPNYSSELNVNALLLGDSALYLCASSLTGGTKTQYFGPGTRLLVL.

This chain joins TRBV18 and TRBJ1-1; D remains unclear. Deletions cut 2 bases from V and 1 base from J, with 11 bases between. The CDR3 is 15 amino acids. Germline lookup yields CDR1 KGHSH and CDR2 LQKENI. CDR3 residues: CASSPGEVSNTEAFF. The DNA of the CDR3 is TGTGCCAGCTCACCAGGGGAAGTATCGAACACTGAAGCTTTCTTT.

CDR3 nucleotide sequence: TGCAGCGTTGGGCCGCAGCTTGGGGACGAGCAGTACTTC. As protein: CSVGPQLGDEQYF. J is TRBJ2-5 and V is TRBV29-1; D is unclear. The DNA end lines up better with TRBJ2-7; the J call may be wrong. CDR1 and CDR2 (germline): SQVTM, ANQGSEA. The CDR3 is 13 amino acids.

J is TRBJ2-7 and V is TRBV30; D is undetermined. The CDR3 totals 11 residues. Looked up from germline, CDR1 is GTSNPN and CDR2 is SVGIG (reference sequence). Trimming pared 2 bases from V and 12 bases from J, leaving 14 bases between. CDR3 sequence: CAWSSDSLPYF. DNA for the CDR3: TGTGCCTGGAGTTCAGATTCCCTCCCGTACTTC.

CDR3 loop: CASSSRTSGTYEQYF. CDR3 nucleotide sequence: TGTGCCAGCAGTTCCAGGACTAGCGGCACCTACGAGCAGTACTTC. The rearrangement joins TRBV6-6 to TRBJ2-5, with TRBD2 matching 10 bases. The DNA end favors TRBJ2-7, so the J call may be wrong. The CDR3 contains 15 residues. CDR1 is MNHNY and CDR2 is SVGAGI in the germline V gene (reference sequence).

This chain uses TRBV11-1 with TRBJ2-7; maybe TRBD1 (5 bases). With 3 bases removed from V and 4 bases from J, the gap between germline ends came to 10 bases. The CDR3 extends over 13 amino acids. CDR1 is SGHAT, CDR2 FQDESV, per germline (reference sequence). CDR3 DNA: TGTGCCAGCAGCTTGGGGCGGATTTACGAGCAGTACTTC. Protein sequence: CASSLGRIYEQYF.

This clone appeared a few times. This specimen includes other DNA sequences encoding the same CDR3. The chain carries TRBV29-1 and TRBJ1-1; D is uncertain. The CDR3 has 10 residues. Germline CDR1 and CDR2: SQVTM and ANQGSEA. The germline V and J ends were trimmed by 6 bases and 1 base, with 3 bases remaining between them. CDR3 coding DNA: TGCAGCGTGAGGAACACTGAAGCTTTCTTT. Amino acids: CSVRNTEAFF.

The rearrangement joins TRBV30 to TRBJ2-7; 7 bases agree with TRBD1. From germline, CDR1 is GTSNPN and CDR2 SVGIG (reference sequence). This CDR3 contains 13 residues. V shed 2 bases, J shed 5 bases, and the junction held 6 bases outside the gene matches. The CDR3 DNA is TGTGCCTGGAGTCCGGGACAGAACCACGAGCAGTACTTC. Translating it yields CAWSPGQNHEQYF.

V and J are TRBV29-1 and TRBJ2-3; TRBD2 matches at 7 bases. This CDR3 is 13 amino acids long. The trim removed 7 bases at V and 5 bases at J, leaving 9 bases unmatched. Germline V gene lookup returns CDR1 SQVTM and CDR2 ANQGSEA. CDR3 DNA sequence: TGCAGCGCCTCGCGGGGGAGGGGAGATACGCAGTATTTT. Translation: CSASRGRGDTQYF.

The chain links TRBV30 to TRBJ2-1, with D perhaps TRBD1 or TRBD2 (5 bases each). CDR1 and CDR2 from the germline V gene are GTSNPN and SVGIG (reference sequence). The CDR3 consists of 12 residues. The V gene lost 0 bases and the J gene lost 10 bases, with 10 bases spanning the gap. CDR3 DNA sequence: TGTGCCTGGAGTGTAACCGGGACCGAGCAGTTCTTC. It translates to CAWSVTGTEQFF.

The genes are TRBV30 and TRBJ2-7, with 10 bases lining up with TRBD2. With V trimmed by 3 bases and J by 7 bases, 9 bases remained unmatched. The CDR3 length is 14 residues. The V gene's germline CDR1 is GTSNPN and CDR2 SVGIG (reference sequence). This chain's CDR3 is CAWRGLAGAEEQYF. The CDR3 nucleotides read TGTGCCTGGAGAGGTCTAGCGGGAGCGGAAGAGCAGTACTTC.

The J gene is TRBJ2-2, the V gene TRBV11-2, with TRBD1 matching over 9 bases. Germline lookup yields CDR1 SGHAT and CDR2 FQNNGV. V shed 5 bases and J 2 bases; nucleotides not matched to a gene: 9. The CDR3 totals 17 residues. CDR3 residues: CASSRHDRGINTGELFF. For the CDR3, the DNA is TGTGCCAGCAGCCGACATGACAGGGGGATTAACACCGGGGAGCTGTTTTTT.

Here the CDR3 DNA reads TGTGCCAGCACCGGGACGTTGTACAATGAGCAGTTCTTC. Its translation: CASTGTLYNEQFF. The chain carries TRBV28 and TRBJ2-1; D could derive from TRBD1 or TRBD2 (5 bases each). V was shortened by 7 bases and J by 4 bases, with 11 bases between the two germline ends. CDR1 and CDR2 (germline): MDHEN, SYDVKM. There are 13 residues in the CDR3.

V gene TRBV7-2 combines with J gene TRBJ2-1; D assignment may be TRBD1 or TRBD2 (5 bases each). Germline V CDR1 and CDR2: SGHTA, FQGNSA. Between the trimmed V and J ends, which lost 4 bases and 8 bases, there was a span of 18 bases. The CDR3 runs 15 residues. CDR3 loop: CASSSSFGAGHEQFF. CDR3 in DNA: TGTGCCAGCAGCTCCTCCTTCGGGGCAGGCCATGAGCAGTTCTTC. Together with reference TRBV7-2 and TRBJ2-1, the CDR3 gives the full variable domain: GAGVSQSPSNKVTEKGKDVELRCDPISGHTALYWYRQSLGQGLEFLIYFQGNSAPDKSGLPSDRFSAERTGGSVSTLTIQRTQQEDSAVYLCASSSSFGAGHEQFFGPGTRLTVL.

This clone was counted between two and nine times. The rearrangement joins TRBV2 to TRBJ2-1, with D tentatively TRBD2 (5 bases). CDR1 is SNHLY and CDR2 is FYNNEI in the germline V gene. The CDR3 is made up of 12 amino acids. V dropped 4 bases and J dropped 6 bases, with 7 bases sitting between them. The CDR3 DNA is TGTGCCAGCAGTGCTGGGAGCAATGAGCAGTTCTTC. This codes for CASSAGSNEQFF.

For this clone: One end of the junction is discordant with germline, which a read error may explain. The chain recombines TRBV30 with TRBJ2-5; D is ambiguous. The germline V gene encodes CDR1 GTSNPN and CDR2 SVGIG (reference sequence). The CDR3 spans 13 residues. The CDR3 loop is CACLVRPQGTQYF. For the CDR3, the DNA is TGTGCCTGCCTAGTGAGGCCTCAAGGGACCCAGTACTTC.

CDR3 sequence (DNA): TGCGCCAGCAGCCAAACTTCAGAGAATTGGGGCAAAAACATTCAGTACTTC. This codes for CASSQTSENWGKNIQYF. V gene TRBV23-1 combines with J gene TRBJ2-4; no reliable D call. TRBV23-1 qualifies as an ORF whose function is uncertain. The CDR3 spans 17 residues. V lost 6 bases and J 3 bases, leaving 21 bases between the germline ends.

This chain uses TRBV6-6 with TRBJ2-7; D is uncertain. V was clipped by 2 bases and J by 6 bases, with 8 bases between them. Germline loops: CDR1 MNHNY, CDR2 SVGAGI (reference sequence). This CDR3 spans 12 amino acids. CDR3 in amino acids: CASSYTKGEQYF. CDR3 in DNA: TGTGCCAGCAGTTACACAAAAGGCGAGCAGTACTTC.

The chain employs TRBV2 and TRBJ2-4, with TRBD2 matching 14 bases. The CDR3 extends over 16 amino acids. The trim removed 7 bases at V and 8 bases at J, leaving 10 bases unmatched. Germline assignment: CDR1 SNHLY and CDR2 FYNNEI. CDR3 protein: CASTPTSGRAEDIQYF. Here the CDR3 DNA reads TGTGCCAGCACTCCGACTAGCGGGAGGGCCGAGGACATTCAGTACTTC. The full variable domain, rest sourced from reference TRBV2 and TRBJ2-4, is EPEVTQTPSHQVTQMGQEVILRCVPISNHLYFYWYRQILGQKVEFLVSFYNNEISEKSEIFDDQFSVERPDGSNFTLKIRSTKLEDSAMYFCASTPTSGRAEDIQYFGAGTRLSVL.

The chain couples TRBV7-9 to TRBJ1-3; 7 bases match TRBD1. Germline V gene data show CDR1 as SEHNR and CDR2 as FQNEAQ (reference sequence). This CDR3 is built from 17 residues. With V trimmed by 5 bases and J by 0 bases, 10 bases remained unmatched. The CDR3: CASSGNAGTASGNTIYF. The CDR3 DNA reads as TGTGCCAGCAGCGGAAACGCAGGGACAGCCTCTGGAAACACCATATATTTT.

This clone was counted only a few times. The CDR3 DNA reads TGTGCCAGCAGCTTGGGCAGGGGCGGCTATGGCTACACCTTC. Its protein is CASSLGRGGYGYTF. The V gene is TRBV7-2, the J gene TRBJ1-2; D may be TRBD1 (6 bases). V lost 3 bases to trimming and J lost 4 bases, with 12 bases between them. CDR3 length: 14 residues. CDR1 and CDR2 (germline): SGHTA, FQGNSA.